This is a list of T cell receptor beta chains from one sample in a study of cytomegalovirus exposure and HLA in healthy donors. Repertoires were generated with immunoSEQ multiplex PCR, while TCRdb's copy carries only in-frame clones and drops some. The sample lists 150,000 to 200,000 clones, roughly four fifths occurring once. Source material: PBMCs. The receptor set was obtained from a middle-aged man in good health and CMV-seropositive. The conserved cysteine and the conserved F or W are not part of the CDR3 here. Each record gives: clone size, J gene, D gene, V gene, CDR3 protein. The D gene is left open where the match is weak. Size is omitted from some rows. Given values are once, few, many or a class for expanded clones.

clone_size: .
j_call: TRBJ1-5
d_call: TRBD1
v_call: TRBV29-1
cdr3_aa: SVGQGLDQPQH

clone_size: .
j_call: TRBJ2-6
d_call: .
v_call: TRBV5-5
cdr3_aa: ASSFDRNSGANVLT

clone_size: .
j_call: TRBJ1-1
d_call: .
v_call: TRBV5-6
cdr3_aa: ASSLVSTNTEAF

clone_size: .
j_call: TRBJ1-1
d_call: .
v_call: TRBV7-3
cdr3_aa: ASSFNGGGEAF

clone_size: .
j_call: TRBJ1-1
d_call: .
v_call: TRBV2
cdr3_aa: ASRSEVVGAF

clone_size: .
j_call: TRBJ2-7
d_call: .
v_call: TRBV19
cdr3_aa: ASSISGTYEQY

clone_size: .
j_call: TRBJ2-2
d_call: .
v_call: TRBV11-2
cdr3_aa: ASSLDRHRNMFSGELF

clone_size: .
j_call: TRBJ1-3
d_call: .
v_call: TRBV5-1
cdr3_aa: ASSLDPDFSGNTIY

clone_size: few
j_call: TRBJ1-2
d_call: TRBD1
v_call: TRBV19
cdr3_aa: ASSPTGTGAYGYT

clone_size: once
j_call: TRBJ2-5
d_call: TRBD2
v_call: TRBV6-1
cdr3_aa: ASSAATTSGGKTQY

clone_size: .
j_call: TRBJ2-1
d_call: TRBD2
v_call: TRBV5-4
cdr3_aa: ASSNPGGQYNEQF

clone_size: .
j_call: TRBJ2-7
d_call: .
v_call: TRBV9
cdr3_aa: ASSVRERLYEQY

clone_size: few
j_call: TRBJ1-3
d_call: .
v_call: TRBV18
cdr3_aa: ASSPSGDTIY

clone_size: .
j_call: TRBJ2-1
d_call: TRBD1
v_call: TRBV9
cdr3_aa: ASSQRLRDRQF

clone_size: .
j_call: TRBJ2-1
d_call: .
v_call: TRBV6-1
cdr3_aa: ASSVRDGTYNEQF

clone_size: .
j_call: TRBJ2-5
d_call: TRBD2
v_call: TRBV28
cdr3_aa: ASSSLAGASQETQY